The clone carrying this TCR beta chain was observed a few times. What it binds is unknown. TCRdb re-derived calls from the reads in MiXCR, one entry per CDR3 protein. The table shows tens of thousands of distinct CDR3 sequences, with 20% to 25% occurring only once. The sample comes from a study of T cell repertoires in cytomegalovirus infection. Study-level background: It was recently identified HLA-C-restricted and well-studied HLA-B-restricted CMV epitopes that the study used. Evidence of both CMV infection and a matching HLA type came from public TCR beta signatures. Findings and caveats of the study: What dominated the ex vivo response were HLA-C-restricted CMV-specific TCR beta clonotypes.

The V end lost 7 bases, the J end lost 1 base, and 16 bases lay between the germline ends. The CDR3 totals 15 residues. The sequenced sample was CD8+ T cells from cultured PBMCs, obtained from culture after CMV antigen stimulation. This TCR was recovered from a human donor in good health (CMV status not recorded). Some clones in this sample may be carry-over from other donors' samples. The chain has TRBV12-3 or TRBV12-4 and TRBJ1-1; unclear D gene. CDR3 residues: CASTESLYKNTEAFF. In nucleotides, the CDR3 is TGTGCCAGCACCGAATCTCTTTATAAGAACACTGAAGCTTTCTTT.